One TCR beta chain is described in this entry. TCRdb keeps only in-frame clones here, not all; method: immunoSEQ multiplex PCR. The sample holds around 300,000 clones; 85% are singletons and the top ten take 4.1%. This entry belongs to a study of blood T cell repertoires in COVID-19. Study details: T cells, B-cell-depleted T cells, or PBMCs supplied cDNA or gDNA.

This CDR3 is built from 18 residues. Germline V gene lookup returns CDR1 SEHNR and CDR2 FQNEAQ (reference sequence). V shed 1 base and J 0 bases; nucleotides not matched to a gene: 11. The sample taken for sequencing was peripheral blood. The receptor's source is a woman aged 50 to 60 with active or convalescent COVID-19. V gene TRBV7-9 combines with J gene TRBJ1-1; TRBD1 aligns across 7 bases. CDR3 region: CASSLDPTGTDMNTEAFF. CDR3 DNA: TGTGCCAGCAGCTTAGACCCGACCGGGACAGATATGAACACTGAAGCTTTCTTT. Filled out from reference TRBV7-9 and TRBJ1-1, the complete variable domain reads DTGVSQNPRHKITKRGQNVTFRCDPISEHNRLYWYRQTLGQGPEFLTYFQNEAQLEKSRLLSDRFSAERPKGSFSTLEIQRTEQGDSAMYLCASSLDPTGTDMNTEAFFGQGTRLTVV.